These 32 T cell receptor beta chains were all obtained from the same sample, sequenced in a study of T cell responses to AZD1222 COVID-19 vaccine. Profiling relied on immunoSEQ multiplex PCR, and the TCRdb table lists in-frame clones only, not all of them. The table lists roughly 160,000 clones, roughly nine tenths of them singletons. The sequences come from peripheral blood, collected on day 0 of MenACWY control vaccination. These receptors were obtained from an adult in good health.

The J gene is TRBJ2-7, the V gene TRBV28, with D maybe TRBD2 (5 bases). Trimming stripped 3 bases from V and 2 bases from J, with 14 bases between. The CDR3 is made up of 15 amino acids. From germline, CDR1 is MDHEN and CDR2 SYDVKM. The CDR3 sequence: CASSFMRAQAYEQYF. In DNA form, the CDR3 reads TGTGCCAGCAGTTTCATGAGGGCTCAAGCCTACGAGCAGTACTTC.

The chain links TRBV19 to TRBJ2-1; TRBD2 is a possible D gene (5 bases). V gave up 0 bases and J gave up 7 bases, with 10 bases separating them. This CDR3 has 14 residues. Germline V gene sequence: CDR1 LNHDA, CDR2 SQIVND (reference sequence). CDR3 loop: CASSIDSRTNEQFF. Written as DNA, the CDR3 is TGTGCCAGTAGTATAGACTCGCGGACTAATGAGCAGTTCTTC.

CDR3 residues: CAWSAGLYTEAFF. The CDR3 DNA sequence: TGTGCCTGGAGTGCGGGTCTATATACTGAAGCTTTCTTT. This chain uses TRBV30 with TRBJ1-1; D is undetermined. CDR1 and CDR2 (germline): GTSNPN, SVGIG (reference sequence). This CDR3 region has 13 residues. V dropped 1 base and J dropped 5 bases, with 11 bases sitting between them.

The chain recombines TRBV11-3 with TRBJ1-2; tentatively, D is TRBD1 (6 bases). Trimming took 0 bases from V and 3 from J, leaving 11 bases between them. CDR3 size: 15 residues. The V gene's germline CDR1 is SGHNT and CDR2 YENEEA. The chain's CDR3 is CASSLEQGTDYGYTF. The CDR3 nucleotides are TGTGCCAGCAGCTTAGAGCAGGGGACGGACTATGGCTACACCTTC.

V usage is TRBV5-1 and J usage is TRBJ2-1; TRBD2 agrees at 13 bases. CDR1 and CDR2 (germline): SGHRS, YFSETQ. V dropped 3 bases and J dropped 4; count of bases not matched to a gene: 7. The CDR3 totals 17 residues. CDR3 sequence: CASSYSGLAGVYNEQFF. Here the CDR3 DNA reads TGCGCCAGCAGCTACTCCGGACTAGCGGGAGTTTACAATGAGCAGTTCTTC. The full variable domain, its missing parts supplied by reference TRBV5-1 and TRBJ2-1, is KAGVTQTPRYLIKTRGQQVTLSCSPISGHRSVSWYQQTPGQGLQFLFEYFSETQRNKGNFPGRFSGRQFSNSRSEMNVSTLELGDSALYLCASSYSGLAGVYNEQFFGPGTRLTVL.

V and J are TRBV30 and TRBJ2-3; D possibly matches TRBD1 or TRBD2 (5 bases each). CDR1 is GTSNPN and CDR2 is SVGIG in the germline V gene (reference sequence). Trimming shortened V by 7 bases and J by 0 bases, and 17 bases separated the two germline ends. This CDR3 is built from 15 residues. The CDR3 DNA follows: TGTGCCTCCGAGGGGCGGACCCCGAGCACAGATACGCAGTATTTT. Translating it yields CASEGRTPSTDTQYF. Supplemented by reference TRBV30 and TRBJ2-3, the full variable domain reads SQTIHQWPATLVQPVGSPLSLECTVEGTSNPNLYWYRQAAGRGLQLLFYSVGIGQISSEVPQNLSASRPQDRQFILSSKKLLLSDSGFYLCASEGRTPSTDTQYFGPGTRLTVL.

V usage is TRBV27 and J usage is TRBJ2-1, with TRBD1 matching 7 bases. With V trimmed by 5 bases and J by 8 bases, 9 bases remained unmatched. Germline CDR1 and CDR2: MNHEY and SMNVEV (reference sequence). This CDR3 region has 14 residues. CDR3 sequence: CASSEPGTVHEQFF. Written as DNA, the CDR3 is TGTGCCAGCAGTGAGCCTGGGACAGTCCATGAGCAGTTCTTC.

The V call is TRBV4-2, the J call TRBJ2-5, with D possibly matching TRBD2 (5 bases). Germline CDR1 is LGHNA and CDR2 is YNFKEQ. CDR3 length: 12 residues. The V end lost 5 bases, the J end lost 5 bases, and 9 bases lay between the germline ends. This chain's CDR3 is CASSFRGETQYF. As DNA, the CDR3 is TGTGCCAGCAGCTTCCGAGGGGAGACCCAGTACTTC.

This clone was seen once. The chain employs TRBV19 and TRBJ2-7, with D perhaps assigned TRBD1 or TRBD2 (6 bases each). Germline CDR1 is LNHDA and CDR2 is SQIVND (reference sequence). The V and J ends lost 3 bases and 6 bases respectively, with 15 bases between them. CDR3 length: 14 residues. CDR3 in DNA: TGTGCCAGTAGTATCCGGGATCCGGGGGCCGAGCAGTACTTC. Protein sequence: CASSIRDPGAEQYF.

In DNA form, the CDR3 reads TGTGCCGAATCAGGGGGGAGGGGAGGAAACACCATATATTTT. Its protein product is CAESGGRGGNTIYF. This chain joins TRBV19 and TRBJ1-3, with TRBD1 matching over 7 bases. This CDR3 region has 14 residues. V shed 11 bases, J shed 4 bases, and the junction held 11 bases outside the gene matches. Germline loops: CDR1 LNHDA, CDR2 SQIVND (reference sequence).

This clone came up a few times. J is TRBJ1-5 and V is TRBV7-9, with D possibly TRBD1 on 5 matching bases. The V and J ends lost 0 bases and 11 bases respectively, with 14 bases between them. This CDR3 is 14 amino acids long. From germline, CDR1 is SEHNR and CDR2 FQNEAQ (reference sequence). The chain's CDR3 is CASSLASGTSTQHF. For the CDR3, the DNA is TGTGCCAGCAGCTTAGCTTCCGGGACCTCGACCCAGCATTTT.

This clone was seen only once. The chain carries TRBV5-1 and TRBJ2-1; a weak D match, TRBD1 (6 bases). Germline V gene sequence: CDR1 SGHRS, CDR2 YFSETQ. The CDR3 is 15 residues long. V gave up 0 bases and J gave up 2 bases, with 9 bases separating them. The CDR3 DNA reads TGCGCCAGCAGCTTGGGCCAGGGGACCTACAATGAGCAGTTCTTC. Amino acids: CASSLGQGTYNEQFF.

The chain recombines TRBV5-1 with TRBJ2-7; D remains ambiguous. Trimming cost V 4 bases and J 2 bases, with 10 bases left between them. Germline assignment: CDR1 SGHRS and CDR2 YFSETQ. The CDR3 runs to 13 residues. The CDR3 sequence: CASSLYRAYEQYF. DNA of the CDR3: TGCGCCAGCAGCCTATATCGGGCCTACGAGCAGTACTTC.

The CDR3 DNA reads TGTGCCAGCAGCTTGGCCCCTAGCGGGAGGCCCACCGGGGAGCTGTTTTTT. Encoded protein: CASSLAPSGRPTGELFF. The V call is TRBV5-5, the J call TRBJ2-2, with 11 positions matching TRBD2. Germline-derived CDR1 and CDR2 are SGHKS and YYEKEE (reference sequence). The trim removed 0 bases at V and 4 bases at J, leaving 5 bases unmatched. CDR3 length: 17 amino acids.

The chain joins TRBV18 to TRBJ2-7, with 13 bases identical to TRBD2. This CDR3 region has 15 residues. The trim removed 4 bases at V and 3 bases at J, leaving 3 bases unmatched. Germline V gene sequence: CDR1 KGHSH, CDR2 LQKENI. The CDR3 here is CASSRTSGRDYEQYF. The CDR3, as DNA: TGTGCCAGCTCACGGACTAGCGGGAGAGACTACGAGCAGTACTTC.

This rearrangement joins TRBV10-3 to TRBJ1-2; D gene unclear. Trimming pared 4 bases from V and 5 bases from J, leaving 23 bases between. Germline V lookup: CDR1 ENHRY, CDR2 SYGVKD. The CDR3 runs to 17 residues. Here the CDR3 DNA reads TGTGCCATCAGTGGATCCCCTTTGGAGGGAGAGAGGTATGGCTACACCTTC. Translated, it gives CAISGSPLEGERYGYTF.

The CDR3 protein is CAISESSSLVGNTIYF. The CDR3 nucleotides read TGTGCCATCAGTGAGTCAAGCAGCCTTGTGGGAAACACCATATATTTT. The chain employs TRBV10-3 and TRBJ1-3; D gene ambiguous. Looked up from germline, CDR1 is ENHRY and CDR2 is SYGVKD. This CDR3 comprises 16 residues. With 0 bases removed from V and 4 bases from J, the gap between germline ends came to 13 bases.

The chain combines TRBV7-9 with TRBJ1-1; D not resolved. The CDR3 runs 15 residues. The V end lost 2 bases, the J end lost 4 bases, and 14 bases lay between the germline ends. Germline values: CDR1 SEHNR, CDR2 FQNEAQ (reference sequence). For the CDR3, the DNA is TGTGCCAGCAGCTTAAACGGGGTAATTAGCACTGAAGCTTTCTTT. This codes for CASSLNGVISTEAFF.

V gene TRBV2 combines with J gene TRBJ1-1; D unresolved. This CDR3 comprises 11 residues. Germline V gene data show CDR1 as SNHLY and CDR2 as FYNNEI. V was cut by 6 bases and J by 7 bases, with 9 bases left in between. The CDR3 spells CASSYGFEAFF. In nucleotides, the CDR3 is TGTGCCAGCAGCTACGGATTTGAAGCTTTCTTT.

V usage is TRBV6-6 and J usage is TRBJ2-5, with no clear D. Trimming cost V 7 bases and J 1 base, with 10 bases left between them. CDR1 is MNHNY, CDR2 SVGAGI, per germline (reference sequence). The CDR3 is 13 residues long. CDR3 amino acids: CASTGTPQETQYF. CDR3 in DNA: TGTGCCAGCACTGGAACCCCCCAAGAGACCCAGTACTTC.

The chain carries TRBV24-1 and TRBJ2-2; D is possibly TRBD2 (6 bases). V was trimmed by 5 bases and J by 9 bases, leaving 12 bases between them. The CDR3 has 13 residues. Germline CDR1 KGHDR, CDR2 SFDVKD. The CDR3 loop is CATSGGGSWELFF. The DNA for the CDR3 is TGTGCCACCAGTGGGGGAGGTTCCTGGGAGCTGTTTTTT.

The chain has TRBV27 and TRBJ2-7; 12 bases map to TRBD2. With V trimmed by 5 bases and J by 4 bases, 3 bases remained unmatched. The CDR3 runs 14 residues. Germline V gene data show CDR1 as MNHEY and CDR2 as SMNVEV (reference sequence). CDR3 in DNA: TGTGCCAGCAGTCCGACTAGCGGGAGTTACGAGCAGTACTTC. It specifies CASSPTSGSYEQYF.

The rearrangement links TRBV9 to TRBJ1-2; 9 bases map to TRBD1. The V gene end was trimmed by 4 bases and the J gene end by 4 bases; junction bases not matched to a gene: 5. This CDR3 region has 14 residues. The germline V gene encodes CDR1 SGDLS and CDR2 YYNGEE. Here the CDR3 reads CASSPGQGGYGYTF. DNA for the CDR3: TGTGCCAGCAGCCCGGGACAGGGTGGCTATGGCTACACCTTC.

The chain carries TRBV7-3 and TRBJ2-2; tentative D call: TRBD1 (6 bases). V was clipped by 8 bases and J by 1 base, with 11 bases between them. Germline-derived CDR1 and CDR2 are SGHTA and FQGTGA. There are 14 residues in the CDR3. The CDR3 sequence is CASGRTENTGELFF. The CDR3, as DNA: TGTGCCAGCGGAAGGACAGAGAACACCGGGGAGCTGTTTTTT.

This clone came up once. The chain has TRBV14 and TRBJ1-1; 7 bases are shared with TRBD1. Germline V lookup: CDR1 SGHDN, CDR2 FVKESK. Unmatched junction bases numbered 6, after V lost 4 bases and J lost 7 bases. This CDR3 is 13 amino acids long. This chain's CDR3 is CASSPRDSLEAFF. The CDR3, as DNA: TGTGCCAGCAGCCCCAGGGACAGCCTTGAAGCTTTCTTT.

The sample holds one count of this clone. The rearrangement uses TRBV28 and TRBJ1-2; perhaps TRBD1 as D (6 bases). Germline V gives CDR1 MDHEN, CDR2 SYDVKM. The CDR3 loop spans 15 amino acids. Trimming shortened V by 5 bases and J by 0 bases, and 13 bases separated the two germline ends. The CDR3 region is CASSPPGQSNYGYTF. The CDR3 DNA reads as TGTGCCAGCAGTCCCCCCGGACAGTCTAACTATGGCTACACCTTC.

V is TRBV9 and J is TRBJ1-4; D unclear. Deletions cut 4 bases from V and 8 bases from J, with 15 bases between. This CDR3 comprises 14 residues. Germline CDR1 SGDLS, CDR2 YYNGEE. CDR3: CASSTSFGQEKLFF. The CDR3 DNA is TGTGCCAGCAGCACCAGTTTCGGGCAAGAAAAACTGTTTTTT.

The CDR3 reads CASSPMTGLGTGELFF. CDR3 nucleotide sequence: TGTGCCAGCAGTCCTATGACAGGGTTGGGCACCGGGGAGCTGTTTTTT. This chain links TRBV27 with TRBJ2-2, with TRBD1 matching 7 bases. Germline V gene sequence: CDR1 MNHEY, CDR2 SMNVEV (reference sequence). J was trimmed by 4 bases and V by 5 bases; bases with no gene match: 10. The length of the CDR3 is 16 residues.

The chain recombines TRBV7-2 with TRBJ2-2; 10 bases are a match to TRBD2. The V segment lost 7 bases and the J segment 4 bases; nucleotides outside the gene matches: 12. The CDR3 is 17 residues long. Germline V CDR1 and CDR2: SGHTA, FQGNSA. The CDR3 spells CASIREAGGPGTGELFF. As DNA, the CDR3 is TGTGCCAGCATCCGGGAAGCGGGAGGGCCTGGCACCGGGGAGCTGTTTTTT.

The gene calls are TRBV11-3 and TRBJ2-7; 8 bases line up with TRBD2. CDR1 is SGHNT and CDR2 is YENEEA in the germline V gene. V lost 2 bases to trimming and J lost 3 bases; unmatched junction nucleotides: 6. This CDR3 is 15 amino acids long. The CDR3 loop reads CASSLKAGLVYEQYF. The CDR3 nucleotides read TGTGCCAGCAGCTTAAAAGCGGGACTAGTCTACGAGCAGTACTTC.

The CDR3 sequence is CASNLGGEAFF. The CDR3, as DNA: TGTGCCAGTAACCTGGGGGGGGAAGCTTTCTTT. This sequence joins TRBV19 and TRBJ1-1, with D perhaps matching TRBD1 (5 bases). The CDR3 contains 11 residues. Trimming stripped 7 bases from V and 8 bases from J, with 11 bases between. The V gene's germline CDR1 is LNHDA and CDR2 SQIVND (reference sequence).

The CDR3 loop reads CASSVTALNTEAFF. CDR3 DNA sequence: TGTGCCAGCAGCGTGACAGCTTTGAACACTGAAGCTTTCTTT. The chain has TRBV9 and TRBJ1-1; D is perhaps TRBD1 (5 bases). V shed 2 bases and J shed 0 bases, with 8 bases lying between them. The germline CDR1 and CDR2 sequences are SGDLS and YYNGEE. The CDR3 contains 14 residues.